These T cell receptor beta chains were read from a single sample in a study of regulatory T cells in long-lasting Graves disease. MiXCR was run by TCRdb on the multiplex PCR reads, yielding one entry per CDR3 protein. The data hold 300,000 to 350,000 distinct CDR3 sequences, with about 19% observed a single time. The sequencing here drew on peripheral blood mononuclear cells (PBMCs), taken when the disease was refractory, from a patient treated with antithyroid drugs. These receptors were collected from a female donor with Graves disease. Both conserved end residues are part of each CDR3. The D gene is left open where the match is weak. Rows give clone size only sometimes, using once, few, many, or a class for an expanded clone.

d_gene	abundance	v_gene	j_gene	CDR3aa	CDR3nt
TRBD1	few	TRBV7-2	TRBJ1-1	CASSQDRGLRNTEAFF	TGTGCCAGCAGTCAAGACAGGGGGCTCCGGAACACTGAAGCTTTCTTT
NA	few	TRBV5-1	TRBJ2-7	CASSLAGTSPYEQYF	TGCGCCAGCAGCTTGGCCGGGACGAGTCCCTACGAGCAGTACTTC
NA	many	TRBV7-2	TRBJ2-7	CASSFGVYEQYF	TGTGCCAGCAGCTTCGGAGTCTACGAGCAGTACTTC
NA	many	TRBV28	TRBJ1-1	CASSPTGSGTEAFF	TGTGCCAGCAGTCCCACAGGGAGTGGCACTGAAGCTTTCTTT
NA	many	TRBV20-1	TRBJ1-2	CSARLLGYGYTF	TGCAGTGCTAGACTCCTCGGATATGGCTACACCTTC
NA	many	TRBV28	TRBJ1-1	CASTPGDRVNTEAFF	TGTGCCAGCACCCCCGGGGACCGGGTGAACACTGAAGCTTTCTTT
TRBD1	NA	TRBV10-3	TRBJ2-7	CAISESMIQGAHRPQGQYF	TGTGCCATCAGTGAGTCAATGATACAGGGGGCGCACAGGCCCCAGGGGCAGTACTTC
TRBD1	NA	TRBV7-2	TRBJ1-2	CASSLVGTGAYGYTF	TGTGCCAGCAGCTTAGTCGGGACAGGGGCCTATGGCTACACCTTC
TRBD2	NA	TRBV28	TRBJ2-3	CASSMEHRGQLAGLTDTQYF	TGTGCCAGCAGTATGGAACACAGGGGTCAACTAGCGGGGCTCACAGATACGCAGTATTTT
TRBD2	many	TRBV7-9	TRBJ2-7	CASSKGLAGPLYEQYF	TGTGCCAGCAGCAAGGGACTAGCGGGACCATTATACGAGCAGTACTTC
NA	many	TRBV6-1	TRBJ2-5	CASSDRDNTRLRPYF	TGTGCCAGCAGTGACCGGGACAACACCCGCCTGCGACCGTACTTC
NA	NA	TRBV20-1	TRBJ2-3	CSASGIPRPTDTQYF	TGCAGTGCTAGTGGCATTCCCCGCCCCACAGATACGCAGTATTTT
TRBD1	many	TRBV12-3/TRBV12-4	TRBJ1-1	CASSPRGGQTEAFF	TGTGCCAGCAGCCCCAGGGGGGGGCAAACTGAAGCTTTCTTT
NA	few	TRBV6-1	TRBJ1-1	CASSQPDRSRWNTEALF	TGTGCCAGCAGCCAACCCGACAGGTCTCGATGGAACACTGAAGCTCTCTTT
NA	many	TRBV12-3/TRBV12-4	TRBJ2-7	CASGRGGYEQYF	TGTGCCAGCGGGAGGGGGGGGTACGAGCAGTACTTC
NA	NA	TRBV6-2/TRBV6-3	TRBJ2-4	CASSYELAKNIQYF	TGTGCCAGCAGTTACGAACTAGCCAAAAACATTCAGTACTTC
NA	many	TRBV6-1	TRBJ2-7	CASRPGRSSYEQYF	TGTGCCAGCAGACCGGGACGGAGCTCCTACGAGCAGTACTTC
NA	many	TRBV20-1	TRBJ2-7	CSARSGYRGEQYF	TGCAGTGCTAGGTCCGGATACCGGGGGGAGCAGTACTTC
NA	many	TRBV28	TRBJ2-7	CASTTYGYEQYF	TGTGCCAGCACGACGTACGGCTACGAGCAGTACTTC
NA	many	TRBV6-4	TRBJ1-5	CASSDSAKGGSNQPQHF	TGTGCCAGCAGTGACTCGGCAAAGGGAGGCAGCAATCAGCCCCAGCATTTT
NA	many	TRBV30	TRBJ1-4	CAWSRIPGTRNEKLFF	TGTGCCTGGAGCAGAATCCCCGGGACACGGAATGAAAAACTGTTTTTT
TRBD1	many	TRBV6-5	TRBJ1-2	CASSYSGTGGYGYTF	TGTGCCAGCAGTTACTCCGGGACAGGGGGCTATGGCTACACCTTC
NA	many	TRBV6-1	TRBJ2-7	CASRRTTLLEQYF	TGTGCCAGCAGACGGACAACTCTACTCGAGCAGTACTTC
TRBD2	once	TRBV28	TRBJ2-2	CASSPPLGTSGSWAGELFF	TGTGCCAGCAGTCCCCCGCTCGGGACTAGCGGGAGTTGGGCCGGGGAGCTGTTTTTT
NA	many	TRBV30	TRBJ1-1	CAWRGDADTEAFF	TGTGCCTGGAGGGGAGACGCGGACACTGAAGCTTTCTTT
NA	few	TRBV2	TRBJ2-5	CASSDGAKF	TGTGCCAGCAGTGATGGAGCAAAATTC
NA	NA	TRBV19	TRBJ2-7	CASSIVGGTYEQYF	TGTGCCAGTAGTATAGTAGGCGGAACCTACGAGCAGTACTTC
NA	many	TRBV12-5	TRBJ1-1	CASGLARGVMNTEAFF	TGTGCTAGTGGTTTGGCACGGGGGGTAATGAACACTGAAGCTTTCTTT
NA	NA	TRBV29-1	TRBJ2-5	CSVGGGLETQYF	TGCAGCGTTGGTGGGGGCTTAGAGACCCAGTACTTC
NA	few	TRBV28	TRBJ2-1	CASSLSRNEQFF	TGTGCCAGCAGTCTGTCTCGCAATGAGCAGTTCTTC
NA	NA	TRBV10-2	TRBJ2-5	CASAPAGQETQYF	TGCGCCAGCGCCCCAGCGGGTCAAGAGACCCAGTACTTC
NA	many	TRBV27	TRBJ1-2	CASSTGGGGYTF	TGTGCCAGCAGTACTGGGGGCGGTGGCTACACCTTC
TRBD1	many	TRBV12-3/TRBV12-4	TRBJ1-2	CASSSDRNRERDYGYTF	TGTGCCAGCAGTTCGGACAGGAATAGAGAAAGGGACTATGGCTACACCTTC
NA	few	TRBV25-1	TRBJ1-1	CASSENRATEAFF	TGTGCCAGCAGTGAAAACAGGGCCACTGAAGCTTTCTTT
TRBD2	NA	TRBV2	TRBJ2-1	CASSGTSGPSYNEQFF	TGTGCCAGCAGTGGGACTAGCGGGCCCTCCTACAATGAGCAGTTCTTC
NA	many	TRBV3-1	TRBJ1-2	CASSPIWPGGYGYTF	TGTGCCAGCAGCCCCATTTGGCCCGGGGGCTATGGCTACACCTTC
TRBD2	few	TRBV7-2	TRBJ2-5	CASRRVGGQAQETQYF	TGTGCCAGCAGAAGAGTGGGAGGGCAGGCTCAAGAGACCCAGTACTTC
TRBD1	NA	TRBV29-1	TRBJ2-7	CSVGPGQGTYEQYF	TGCAGCGTTGGACCGGGACAGGGGACCTACGAGCAGTACTTC
NA	once	TRBV25-1	TRBJ2-2	CASSDVGDTTGELFF	TGTGCCAGCAGTGACGTCGGGGACACCACCGGGGAGCTGTTTTTT
NA	many	TRBV13	TRBJ2-7	CASSGRGYEQYF	TGTGCCAGCAGCGGTCGGGGCTACGAGCAGTACTTC
NA	few	TRBV19	TRBJ1-5	CATRDRGYSNQPQHF	TGTGCCACCAGGGACCGCGGATATAGCAATCAGCCCCAGCATTTT
TRBD1	few	TRBV12-3/TRBV12-4	TRBJ2-6	CASSSRQGSSGANVLTF	TGTGCCAGCAGTTCCCGACAGGGTAGCTCAGGGGCCAACGTCCTGACTTTC
NA	many	TRBV6-1	TRBJ2-7	CASTLGQLSYEQYF	TGTGCCAGCACCTTAGGACAGCTGTCCTACGAGCAGTACTTC
NA	few	TRBV11-2	TRBJ2-7	CASSRGGGQNYVEQYF	TGTGCCAGCAGCCGAGGGGGAGGACAGAACTACGTCGAGCAGTACTTC
TRBD1	many	TRBV10-3	TRBJ1-2	CAATGQGMTYGYTF	TGTGCCGCCACTGGACAGGGTATGACCTATGGCTACACCTTC
TRBD2	few	TRBV29-1	TRBJ2-4	CSVDGGFDKNIQYF	TGCAGCGTTGACGGGGGGTTTGACAAAAACATTCAATACTTC
NA	NA	TRBV20-1	TRBJ2-5	CSASFQETRYF	TGCAGTGCTAGTTTCCAAGAGACCCGGTACTTC
NA	many	TRBV7-3	TRBJ1-1	CASSEQEGTEAFF	TGTGCCAGCAGCGAACAGGAGGGCACTGAAGCTTTCTTT
TRBD1	few	TRBV20-1	TRBJ1-2	CSAETGIYGYTF	TGCAGTGCTGAGACAGGGATCTATGGCTACACCTTC
NA	NA	TRBV2	TRBJ2-4	CASWRQTKNIQYF	TGTGCCAGCTGGAGGCAGACCAAAAACATTCAGTACTTC
NA	NA	TRBV28	TRBJ1-1	CASSPPHTYLAGVTEAFF	TGTGCCAGCAGCCCACCTCACACATACCTGGCTGGAGTGACTGAAGCTTTCTTT
NA	few	TRBV30	TRBJ2-7	CAWDDPGQNEQYF	TGTGCCTGGGATGACCCCGGACAGAACGAGCAGTACTTC
TRBD1	NA	TRBV5-1	TRBJ1-1	CASSPGQGALLNTEAFF	TGCGCCAGCAGCCCGGGACAGGGGGCTCTTTTGAACACTGAAGCTTTCTTT
NA	few	TRBV4-1	TRBJ2-5	CASSQDGTQETQYF	TGCGCCAGCAGCCAAGACGGGACCCAAGAGACCCAGTACTTC
TRBD1	few	TRBV6-1	TRBJ2-1	CASSTRDRGRNEQFF	TGTGCCAGCAGTACCCGGGACAGGGGGCGCAATGAGCAGTTCTTC
NA	many	TRBV6-2/TRBV6-3	TRBJ1-1	CASSYMTGSWGTEAFF	TGTGCCAGCAGTTACATGACAGGCTCATGGGGGACTGAAGCTTTCTTT
TRBD1	few	TRBV5-8	TRBJ2-5	CASSLGTGYETQYF	TGTGCCAGCAGCCTTGGGACAGGGTATGAGACCCAGTACTTC
NA	few	TRBV2	TRBJ2-5	CASSGGGFQEAQYF	TGTGCCAGCAGTGGAGGAGGATTCCAAGAGGCCCAGTACTTC
NA	NA	TRBV5-6	TRBJ2-7	CASSRMYSYEQYF	TGTGCCAGCAGCCGGATGTACTCCTACGAGCAGTACTTC